The entry that follows covers one TCR beta chain sequence. The target antigen is unknown. Clones were read by immunoSEQ multiplex PCR, and TCRdb kept only the in-frame ones, dropping some. The repertoire has 110,000 to 150,000 clones, around 87% of them found once; the top ten carry 1.6%. Trimming cost V 6 bases and J 7 bases; bases outside gene matches: 4. Looked up from germline, CDR1 is SNHLY and CDR2 is FYNNEI. The CDR3 has 12 residues. The sample originates from a study of T cell responses to AZD1222 COVID-19 vaccine. General study results and limits: Samples come after the peak T cell response, not at day 14. Nearly half of spike-specific TCRs reportedly target variant regions that are unmutated in the B.1.351 and B.1.1.7 variants.

The chain is built from TRBV2 and TRBJ1-2; TRBD1 agrees at 8 bases. Sequencing used peripheral blood, obtained on day 0 of AZD1222 vaccination. This clonotype was obtained from an adult in good health. The CDR3, as DNA: TGTGCCAGCAGGGAGGACAGGGCTGGCTACACCTTC. Its translation: CASREDRAGYTF.